Listed below are T cell receptor beta chains from one sample, sequenced in a study of T cell changes during pregnancy in multiple sclerosis. Method: immunoSEQ multiplex PCR; TCRdb's copy keeps in-frame clones and lacks some. The sample consists of roughly 38,000 clones, almost 95% of them appearing once. The specimen was CD8+ T cells from peripheral blood mononuclear cells, collected in the third trimester of pregnancy. These receptors were obtained from a female donor with multiple sclerosis, enrolled in a pregnancy study. The CDR3 runs from the conserved cysteine through the conserved F or W. Fields, in order: J gene, V gene, clone size, D gene, CDR3 protein, CDR3 DNA. D genes are given only for firm matches. Rows give clone size only sometimes, using once, few, many, or a class for an expanded clone.

j_gene: TRBJ2-2; v_gene: TRBV7-9; abundance: NA; d_gene: TRBD1; CDR3aa: CASSGTGAPYTGELFF; CDR3nt: TGTGCCAGCAGCGGAACAGGGGCTCCGTACACCGGGGAGCTGTTTTTT
j_gene: TRBJ2-3; v_gene: TRBV6-5; abundance: few; d_gene: TRBD2; CDR3aa: CASSYSLAGATDTQYF; CDR3nt: TGTGCCAGCAGTTACTCTCTAGCGGGGGCTACAGATACGCAGTATTTT
j_gene: TRBJ2-1; v_gene: TRBV29-1; abundance: NA; d_gene: TRBD1; CDR3aa: CSVGTGDNEQFF; CDR3nt: TGCAGCGTTGGGACAGGGGACAATGAGCAGTTCTTC
j_gene: TRBJ1-5; v_gene: TRBV19; abundance: NA; d_gene: NA; CDR3aa: CASSLGGGNQPQHF; CDR3nt: TGTGCCAGTAGTTTAGGAGGTGGGAATCAGCCCCAGCATTTT
j_gene: TRBJ2-7; v_gene: TRBV9; abundance: once; d_gene: TRBD2; CDR3aa: CASSAGGVVADYEQYF; CDR3nt: TGTGCCAGCAGCGCCGGGGGGGTAGTAGCGGACTACGAGCAGTACTTC
j_gene: TRBJ2-2; v_gene: TRBV27; abundance: NA; d_gene: TRBD2; CDR3aa: CASSPWTSGSGELFF; CDR3nt: TGTGCCAGCAGTCCGTGGACTAGCGGTTCCGGGGAGCTGTTTTTT
j_gene: TRBJ2-7; v_gene: TRBV5-4; abundance: once; d_gene: TRBD2; CDR3aa: CASSLVAGGMNEQYF; CDR3nt: TGTGCCAGCAGCTTGGTAGCGGGAGGGATGAACGAGCAGTACTTC
j_gene: TRBJ1-1; v_gene: TRBV6-4; abundance: NA; d_gene: NA; CDR3aa: CASSRTENTEAFF; CDR3nt: TGTGCCAGCAGTAGGACAGAGAACACTGAAGCTTTCTTT
j_gene: TRBJ2-3; v_gene: TRBV27; abundance: NA; d_gene: NA; CDR3aa: CASSLRVPLGTDTQYF; CDR3nt: TGTGCCAGCAGTTTGAGGGTTCCGCTTGGCACAGATACGCAGTATTTT
j_gene: TRBJ1-2; v_gene: TRBV2; abundance: NA; d_gene: TRBD1; CDR3aa: CASSPPGQAYGYTF; CDR3nt: TGTGCCAGCAGTCCCCCGGGACAGGCCTATGGCTACACCTTC
j_gene: TRBJ2-2; v_gene: TRBV19; abundance: NA; d_gene: TRBD2; CDR3aa: CASSIDVGLATNTGELFF; CDR3nt: TGTGCCAGTAGTATAGACGTAGGACTAGCGACGAACACCGGGGAGCTGTTTTTT
j_gene: TRBJ2-7; v_gene: TRBV27; abundance: NA; d_gene: TRBD1; CDR3aa: CASSFRDRVHEQYF; CDR3nt: TGTGCCAGCAGTTTCCGGGACAGGGTCCACGAGCAGTACTTC
j_gene: TRBJ2-1; v_gene: TRBV11-2; abundance: NA; d_gene: TRBD1; CDR3aa: CASSAGTGGFNEQFF; CDR3nt: TGTGCCAGCAGCGCCGGGACAGGGGGCTTCAATGAGCAGTTCTTC
j_gene: TRBJ2-7; v_gene: TRBV29-1; abundance: NA; d_gene: TRBD1; CDR3aa: CSVGTGDF; CDR3nt: TGCAGCGTGGGGACAGGGGACTTC